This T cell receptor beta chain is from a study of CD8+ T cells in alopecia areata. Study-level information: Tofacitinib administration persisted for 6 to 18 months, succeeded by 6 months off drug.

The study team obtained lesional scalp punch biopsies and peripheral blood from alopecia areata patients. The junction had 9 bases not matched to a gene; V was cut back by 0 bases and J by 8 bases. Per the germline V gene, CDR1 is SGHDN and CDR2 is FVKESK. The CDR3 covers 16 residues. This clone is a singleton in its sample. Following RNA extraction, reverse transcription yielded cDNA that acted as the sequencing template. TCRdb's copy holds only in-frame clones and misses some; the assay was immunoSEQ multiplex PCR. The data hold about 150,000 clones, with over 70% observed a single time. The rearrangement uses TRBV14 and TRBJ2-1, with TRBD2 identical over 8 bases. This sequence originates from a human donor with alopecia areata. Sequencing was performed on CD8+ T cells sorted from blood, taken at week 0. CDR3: CASSQDTGGRTHEQFF. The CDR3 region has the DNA TGTGCCAGCAGCCAAGATACTGGCGGGAGGACTCATGAGCAGTTCTTC.